These 26 T cell receptor beta chains originate from one sample sequenced in a study of patients and donors after allogeneic stem cell transplantation. TCRdb redid the calling of the RT-PCR reads with MiXCR, one entry per CDR3 protein. The sample has approximately 160,000 distinct CDR3 sequences, nearly 25% seen once. Sequencing was performed on blood, either unsorted or a sorted T cell fraction (not recorded which). These receptors were taken from a human donor who was either an allogeneic HSCT recipient or a stem cell or donor lymphocyte infusion donor (not recorded which). It is not recorded whose cells these are; they may come from a transplant donor.

The chain links TRBV7-6 to TRBJ2-3; 7 nucleotides match TRBD1. Germline V lookup: CDR1 SGHVS, CDR2 FNYEAQ. This CDR3 is 15 amino acids long. Trimming at V came to 1 base and at J to 3 bases, leaving 4 bases not matched to a gene. The DNA of the CDR3 is TGTGCCAGCAGCTTAGGGCAGGGGGAGACAGATACGCAGTATTTT. Translation: CASSLGQGETDTQYF. Full variable domain (rest looked up from reference TRBV7-6 and TRBJ2-3): GAGVSQSPRYKVTKRGQDVALRCDPISGHVSLYWYRQALGQGPEFLTYFNYEAQQDKSGLPNDRFSAERPEGSISTLTIQRTEQRDSAMYRCASSLGQGETDTQYFGPGTRLTVL.

The V gene is TRBV5-1, the J gene TRBJ1-4; D possibly corresponds to TRBD1 (5 bases). CDR3 length: 15 amino acids. Deletions cut 0 bases from V and 8 bases from J, with 14 bases between. Germline V gene lookup returns CDR1 SGHRS and CDR2 YFSETQ. CDR3 in amino acids: CASSLDQGNDEKLFF. Written as DNA, the CDR3 is TGCGCCAGCAGCTTGGATCAGGGCAACGACGAAAAACTGTTTTTT.

This clonotype showed up just a few times. The V call is TRBV5-5, the J call TRBJ1-6; D gene uncertain. Trimming shortened V by 3 bases and J by 9 bases, and 16 bases separated the two germline ends. The CDR3 contains 15 residues. CDR1 and CDR2 (germline): SGHKS, YYEKEE (reference sequence). CDR3 amino acids: CASSSEMDGGSPLHF. In DNA form, the CDR3 reads TGTGCCAGCAGCTCCGAAATGGACGGAGGTTCACCCCTCCACTTT.

This clonotype was picked up many times. This sequence joins TRBV7-9 and TRBJ2-1; no definite D call. The V gene lost 4 bases and the J gene lost 3 bases, with 7 bases spanning the gap. In germline, CDR1 is SEHNR, CDR2 FQNEAQ (reference sequence). There are 13 residues in the CDR3. In nucleotides, the CDR3 is TGTGCCAGCAGCTCGGGCGGCTACAATGAGCAGTTCTTC. This sequence encodes CASSSGGYNEQFF.

As DNA, the CDR3 is TGTGCCAGCAGTTTATTTTGGACTAGCGGATTATACAATGAGCAGTTCTTC. Its protein product is CASSLFWTSGLYNEQFF. The chain employs TRBV27 and TRBJ2-1; 10 bases are a match to TRBD2. J was trimmed by 4 bases and V by 1 base; bases with no gene match: 7. The CDR3 extends over 17 amino acids. Per the germline V gene, CDR1 is MNHEY and CDR2 is SMNVEV (reference sequence).

The CDR3 coding sequence is TGTGCCTGGAGTGAGGCCTACGAGCAGTACTTC. Translated, it gives CAWSEAYEQYF. The chain is built from TRBV30 and TRBJ2-7; the D is unclear. The germline CDR1 and CDR2 sequences are GTSNPN and SVGIG (reference sequence). V lost 1 base to trimming and J lost 2 bases, with 3 bases between them. CDR3 length: 11 amino acids. The full variable domain, completed using reference TRBV30 and TRBJ2-7, is SQTIHQWPATLVQPVGSPLSLECTVEGTSNPNLYWYRQAAGRGLQLLFYSVGIGQISSEVPQNLSASRPQDRQFILSSKKLLLSDSGFYLCAWSEAYEQYFGPGTRLTVT.

This clonotype was recorded a few times. This sequence joins TRBV15 and TRBJ2-3; D call uncertain. V was shortened by 6 bases and J by 9 bases, with 13 bases between the two germline ends. Germline V gives CDR1 LNHNV, CDR2 YYDKDF (reference sequence). This CDR3 contains 12 residues. The CDR3 here is CATRSETWTQYF. The CDR3 coding sequence is TGTGCCACCAGATCCGAGACCTGGACGCAGTATTTT.

This clonotype was counted only a few times. The gene calls are TRBV6-2 or TRBV6-3 and TRBJ2-1; TRBD2 matches at 11 bases. CDR1 MNHEY and CDR2 SVGEGT come from the germline V gene. The trim removed 0 bases at V and 11 bases at J, leaving 6 bases unmatched. The CDR3 is made up of 15 amino acids. As DNA, the CDR3 is TGTGCCAGCAGTTACTCTGGCAGACTAGCGGGGCAGCAGTTCTTC. This sequence encodes CASSYSGRLAGQQFF.

CDR3 region: CASSQEVRTVYEQYF. The CDR3 nucleotides are TGCGCCAGCAGCCAAGAAGTACGGACTGTCTACGAGCAGTACTTC. The chain employs TRBV4-3 and TRBJ2-7; D might be TRBD2 (5 bases). The ends were cut back, 0 bases at V and 3 bases at J, with 12 bases in the middle. The CDR3 runs 15 residues. Per germline, CDR1 LGHNA and CDR2 YSLEER.

In its sample, this clonotype was seen once. The chain carries TRBV5-1 and TRBJ2-2; D is unresolved. Germline loops: CDR1 SGHRS, CDR2 YFSETQ. Trimming took 1 base from V and 3 from J, leaving 7 bases between them. This CDR3 region has 14 residues. CDR3 in DNA: TGCGCCAGCAGCTTGTATTTCGACACCGGGGAGCTGTTTTTT. This gives the protein CASSLYFDTGELFF.

The rearrangement joins TRBV5-1 to TRBJ2-1; D is undetermined. The CDR3 has 15 residues. Germline assignment: CDR1 SGHRS and CDR2 YFSETQ. Deletions cut 7 bases from V and 9 bases from J, with 23 bases between. CDR3 region: CASLKKGFGSGEQFF. The CDR3 region has the DNA TGCGCCAGCCTGAAAAAGGGATTTGGTTCTGGTGAGCAGTTCTTC. The whole variable domain, filled in from reference TRBV5-1 and TRBJ2-1, reads KAGVTQTPRYLIKTRGQQVTLSCSPISGHRSVSWYQQTPGQGLQFLFEYFSETQRNKGNFPGRFSGRQFSNSRSEMNVSTLELGDSALYLCASLKKGFGSGEQFFGPGTRLTVL.

V usage is TRBV7-9 and J usage is TRBJ1-1; 12 nucleotides match TRBD1. This CDR3 is built from 17 residues. The J segment lost 5 bases and the V segment lost 6 bases, leaving 13 bases of the junction unmatched. The germline CDR1 and CDR2 sequences are SEHNR and FQNEAQ (reference sequence). The CDR3 DNA sequence: TGTGCCAGCAGTCACACCCGGGGACAGGGGGCAGAAACTGAAGCTTTCTTT. Protein: CASSHTRGQGAETEAFF.

The chain carries TRBV5-1 and TRBJ1-3; possible D gene TRBD1, 6 bases. V was clipped by 1 base and J by 0 bases, with 14 bases between them. CDR1 and CDR2 from the germline V gene are SGHRS and YFSETQ. This CDR3 region has 17 residues. CDR3 protein: CASSLTAGDHSGNTIYF. The CDR3 DNA reads as TGCGCCAGCAGCTTGACGGCAGGGGACCACTCTGGAAACACCATATATTTT.

This clonotype was observed many times. The chain has TRBV20-1 and TRBJ1-1, with 8 bases fitting TRBD1. The germline CDR1 and CDR2 sequences are DFQATT and SNEGSKA (reference sequence). This CDR3 comprises 15 residues. CDR3 sequence: CSPAGGEEMNTEAFF. CDR3 DNA: TGCAGCCCTGCAGGGGGCGAAGAAATGAACACTGAAGCTTTCTTT.

This clonotype showed up just a few times. The V call is TRBV20-1, the J call TRBJ1-4; 9 bases fit TRBD1. The CDR3 has 15 amino acids. CDR1 and CDR2 (germline): DFQATT, SNEGSKA (reference sequence). Trimming at V came to 0 bases and at J to 7 bases, leaving 6 bases not matched to a gene. Here the CDR3 reads CSAREVPGQGEKLFF. As DNA, the CDR3 is TGCAGTGCTAGAGAGGTCCCGGGACAGGGTGAAAAACTGTTTTTT.

This clonotype appeared many times. The chain combines TRBV5-1 with TRBJ2-3, with 9 bases fitting TRBD2. Unmatched junction bases numbered 6, after V lost 4 bases and J lost 0 bases. This CDR3 has 16 residues. Germline CDR1 reads SGHRS; CDR2 reads YFSETQ. The CDR3 region has the DNA TGCGCCAGCAGCATCTGGACTAGCGCGAGCACAGATACGCAGTATTTT. Translating it yields CASSIWTSASTDTQYF.

This clonotype turned up a few times. The chain carries TRBV6-6 and TRBJ1-4; possible D gene TRBD1, 5 bases. V was trimmed by 2 bases and J by 0 bases, leaving 10 bases between them. Germline V CDR1 and CDR2: MNHNY, SVGAGI (reference sequence). CDR3 length equals 16 residues. For the CDR3, the DNA is TGTGCCAGCAGTTACACCGACAGACCAACTAATGAAAAACTGTTTTTT. Its translation: CASSYTDRPTNEKLFF.

The chain uses TRBV6-6 and TRBJ2-7; unclear D gene. The CDR3 spans 14 residues. V dropped 8 bases and J dropped 7 bases, with 21 bases sitting between them. From germline, CDR1 is MNHNY and CDR2 SVGAGI (reference sequence). CDR3 amino acids: CASSQTGPHGEQYF. CDR3 DNA sequence: TGTGCCAGCTCACAAACCGGGCCCCATGGGGAGCAGTACTTC.

Details on this clonotype: Possible read error: a much larger clone is one base away. The chain links TRBV29-1 to TRBJ1-2; 7 nucleotides agree with TRBD1. The germline V gene has CDR1 SQVTM and CDR2 ANQGSEA. This CDR3 spans 12 amino acids. CDR3 DNA: TGCAGCGTATCCGGGACAGTCTATGCCTACACCTTC. Its translation is CSVSGTVYAYTF.

The J gene is TRBJ2-6, the V gene TRBV5-1; D gene unclear. The CDR3 totals 16 residues. Trimming pared 2 bases from V and 1 base from J, leaving 10 bases between. Germline loops: CDR1 SGHRS, CDR2 YFSETQ. The CDR3 sequence: CASSFGPSSGANVLTF. The CDR3 nucleotides read TGCGCCAGCAGCTTTGGCCCATCGTCTGGGGCCAACGTCCTGACTTTC.

The chain has TRBV5-1 and TRBJ2-3; D gene unclear. V shed 7 bases and J shed 4 bases, with 10 bases lying between them. The CDR3 contains 12 residues. Germline V gene data show CDR1 as SGHRS and CDR2 as YFSETQ. The CDR3 sequence is CASGKESDTQYF. The CDR3 coding sequence is TGCGCCAGCGGAAAAGAATCAGATACGCAGTATTTT. The whole variable domain, remainder taken from reference TRBV5-1 and TRBJ2-3, is KAGVTQTPRYLIKTRGQQVTLSCSPISGHRSVSWYQQTPGQGLQFLFEYFSETQRNKGNFPGRFSGRQFSNSRSEMNVSTLELGDSALYLCASGKESDTQYFGPGTRLTVL.

The chain uses TRBV5-1 and TRBJ2-5; D is ambiguous. With 0 bases removed from V and 6 bases from J, the gap between germline ends came to 12 bases. Germline CDR1 is SGHRS and CDR2 is YFSETQ. The CDR3 is 14 amino acids. The CDR3 bases are TGCGCCAGCAGCTTGGGAGGCAGTGAAAAGACCCAGTACTTC. Its translation: CASSLGGSEKTQYF.

This clonotype appeared a few times. The CDR3 sequence is CASSQDNSGSSYEQYF. The CDR3 nucleotides are TGCGCCAGCAGCCAAGATAATAGCGGGAGCTCCTACGAGCAGTACTTC. This rearrangement joins TRBV4-3 to TRBJ2-7, with 9 bases aligning to TRBD2. The CDR3 has 16 amino acids. Germline V gives CDR1 LGHNA, CDR2 YSLEER. The V segment lost 0 bases and the J segment 0 bases; nucleotides outside the gene matches: 3.

This clonotype was counted between two and nine times. The genes are TRBV27 and TRBJ1-1; possible D gene TRBD1, 5 bases. Trimming pared 2 bases from V and 0 bases from J, leaving 10 bases between. The CDR3 covers 15 residues. Germline V gene lookup returns CDR1 MNHEY and CDR2 SMNVEV (reference sequence). The CDR3 here is CASSLGGIMNTEAFF. The CDR3 DNA sequence: TGTGCCAGCAGTTTAGGGGGGATAATGAACACTGAAGCTTTCTTT.

This clonotype was observed a few times. DNA of the CDR3: TGCGCCAGCAGCTTAGCAGGAGAGAACACTGAAGCTTTCTTT. Translating it yields CASSLAGENTEAFF. The chain uses TRBV5-1 and TRBJ1-1, with D hard to call. CDR1 and CDR2 (germline): SGHRS, YFSETQ. The germline V and J ends were trimmed by 2 bases and 1 base, with 9 bases remaining between them. This CDR3 is built from 14 residues.

A few counts support this clonotype. This chain joins TRBV6-5 and TRBJ2-5, with 11 bases lining up with TRBD1. Germline CDR1 is MNHEY and CDR2 is SVGAGI. The J segment lost 1 base and the V segment lost 0 bases, leaving 1 base of the junction unmatched. The length of the CDR3 is 16 residues. The CDR3: CASSYSGQGAQETQYF. The CDR3 DNA is TGTGCCAGCAGTTACTCCGGACAGGGGGCCCAAGAGACCCAGTACTTC.